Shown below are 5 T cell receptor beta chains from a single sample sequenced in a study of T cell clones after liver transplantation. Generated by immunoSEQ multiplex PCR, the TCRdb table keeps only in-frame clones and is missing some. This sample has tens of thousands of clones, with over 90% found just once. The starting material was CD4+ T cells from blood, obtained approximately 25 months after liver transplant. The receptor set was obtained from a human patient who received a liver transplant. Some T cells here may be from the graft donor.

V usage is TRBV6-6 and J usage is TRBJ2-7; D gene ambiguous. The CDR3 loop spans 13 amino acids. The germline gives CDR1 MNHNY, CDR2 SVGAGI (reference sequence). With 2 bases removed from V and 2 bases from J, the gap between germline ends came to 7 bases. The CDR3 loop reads CASSYGHTYEQYF. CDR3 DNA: TGTGCCAGCAGTTACGGGCACACCTACGAGCAGTACTTC.

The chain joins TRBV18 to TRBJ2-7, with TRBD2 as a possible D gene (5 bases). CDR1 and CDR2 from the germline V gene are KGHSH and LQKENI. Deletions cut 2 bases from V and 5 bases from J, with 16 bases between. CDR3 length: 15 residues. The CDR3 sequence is CASSPVSGLGDEQYF. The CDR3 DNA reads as TGTGCCAGCTCACCAGTAAGTGGGCTCGGGGACGAGCAGTACTTC. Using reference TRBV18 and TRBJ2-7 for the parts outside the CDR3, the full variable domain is NAGVMQNPRHLVRRRGQEARLRCSPMKGHSHVYWYRQLPEEGLKFMVYLQKENIIDESGMPKERFSAEFPKEGPSILRIQQVVRGDSAAYFCASSPVSGLGDEQYFGPGTRLTVT.

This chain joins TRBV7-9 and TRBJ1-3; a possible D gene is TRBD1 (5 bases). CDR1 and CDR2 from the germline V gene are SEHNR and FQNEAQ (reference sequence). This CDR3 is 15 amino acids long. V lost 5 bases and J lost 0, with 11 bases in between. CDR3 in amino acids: CASSPQGTSGNTIYF. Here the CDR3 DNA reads TGTGCCAGCAGCCCTCAAGGGACCTCTGGAAACACCATATATTTT.

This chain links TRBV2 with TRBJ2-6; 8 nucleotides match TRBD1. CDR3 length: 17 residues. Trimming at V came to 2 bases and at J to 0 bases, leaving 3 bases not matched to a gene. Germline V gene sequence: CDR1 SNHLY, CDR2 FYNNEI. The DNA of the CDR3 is TGTGCCAGCAGTGAACAGGGGGCCCCCTCTGGGGCCAACGTCCTGACTTTC. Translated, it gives CASSEQGAPSGANVLTF. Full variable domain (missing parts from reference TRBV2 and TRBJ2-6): EPEVTQTPSHQVTQMGQEVILRCVPISNHLYFYWYRQILGQKVEFLVSFYNNEISEKSEIFDDQFSVERPDGSNFTLKIRSTKLEDSAMYFCASSEQGAPSGANVLTFGAGSRLTVL.

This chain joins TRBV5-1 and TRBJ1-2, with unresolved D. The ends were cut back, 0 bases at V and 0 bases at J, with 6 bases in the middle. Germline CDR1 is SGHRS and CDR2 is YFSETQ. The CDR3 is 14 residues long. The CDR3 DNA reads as TGCGCCAGCAGCTTGGAGACGGCTAACTATGGCTACACCTTC. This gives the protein CASSLETANYGYTF.